Below are 10 T cell receptor beta chains sequenced from a single sample in a study of blood T cell repertoires in COVID-19. Here immunoSEQ multiplex PCR was the method, and the copy in TCRdb shows in-frame clones only, minus some. The sample contains hundreds of thousands of clones, around nine tenths of which appear only once. Sequencing was done on a sample of PBMCs or T cells enriched from blood (not recorded which). These receptors all stem from a woman younger than 35 who had been exposed to COVID-19.

The chain employs TRBV6-5 and TRBJ1-1; D is uncertain. The V end lost 6 bases, the J end lost 7 bases, and 18 bases lay between the germline ends. This CDR3 region has 14 residues. Germline CDR1 is MNHEY and CDR2 is SVGAGI. CDR3 bases: TGTGCCAGCAGGCCCCCAGCGGGAGGTGGTGAAGCTTTCTTT. Translation gives CASRPPAGGGEAFF.

This clone was recorded a few times. This rearrangement joins TRBV19 to TRBJ1-6, with TRBD1 matching over 9 bases. The germline V gene encodes CDR1 LNHDA and CDR2 SQIVND (reference sequence). After removal of 5 bases from V and 7 bases from J, the junction contained 3 bases not matched to a gene. CDR3 size: 14 residues. CDR3 nucleotides: TGTGCCAGTAGTGTGGGACAGGGAAATTCACCCCTCCACTTT. This translates into CASSVGQGNSPLHF.

This chain connects TRBV28 to TRBJ1-5, with a weak D call TRBD1 (5 bases). CDR1 and CDR2 (germline): MDHEN, SYDVKM. Trimming took off 5 bases at V and 5 bases at J, with 10 bases between the two ends. This CDR3 is built from 13 residues. For the CDR3, the DNA is TGTGCCAGCAGTCCGACAGTTGATCAGCCCCAGCATTTT. Its translation: CASSPTVDQPQHF.

This clone was recorded only once. V and J are TRBV3-1 (or the pseudogene TRBV3-2) and TRBJ1-2; tentative D call: TRBD1 (5 bases). V lost 0 bases, J lost 7 bases, and 9 bases lay in between. The CDR3 totals 13 residues. Per the germline V gene, CDR1 is LGHDT and CDR2 is YNNKEL (reference sequence). DNA for the CDR3: TGTGCCAGCAGCCAAGAGGCCGGGGGTGGCTACACCTTC. Translation gives CASSQEAGGGYTF.

This clone was seen a single time. This sequence joins TRBV7-6 and TRBJ2-7, with 8 bases matching TRBD2. CDR1 is SGHVS and CDR2 is FNYEAQ in the germline V gene. The ends lost 7 bases at V and 2 bases at J; junction bases unmatched: 4. This CDR3 comprises 13 residues. DNA for the CDR3: TGTGCCAGCACGGGGGGGGAGGCCTACGAGCAGTACTTC. This encodes CASTGGEAYEQYF.

V is TRBV27 and J is TRBJ2-7; 9 bases are shared with TRBD1. This CDR3 comprises 15 residues. Trimming at V came to 0 bases and at J to 4 bases, leaving 4 bases not matched to a gene. CDR1 and CDR2 from the germline V gene are MNHEY and SMNVEV (reference sequence). The chain's CDR3 is CASSLSQGAPYEQYF. The CDR3 DNA reads as TGTGCCAGCAGTTTATCACAGGGGGCGCCTTACGAGCAGTACTTC.

Remarks on this clone: This sample includes further DNA sequences coding for the same CDR3. This chain links TRBV5-1 with TRBJ2-7, with TRBD1 identical over 12 bases. The CDR3 contains 14 residues. CDR1 is SGHRS, CDR2 YFSETQ, per germline. Trimming cost V 4 bases and J 3 bases; bases outside gene matches: 2. CDR3 loop: CASSGTGGSYEQYF. The CDR3 coding sequence is TGCGCCAGCAGCGGGACAGGGGGCAGCTACGAGCAGTACTTC.

The chain is built from TRBV5-5 and TRBJ1-1; 7 nucleotides line up with TRBD1. Per germline, CDR1 SGHKS and CDR2 YYEKEE (reference sequence). This CDR3 contains 15 residues. V lost 1 base and J lost 0; bases outside the gene matches: 3. For the CDR3, the DNA is TGTGCCAGCAGCTTGACAGGGGTGGTGAACACTGAAGCTTTCTTT. As protein: CASSLTGVVNTEAFF.

The J gene is TRBJ2-7, the V gene TRBV2, with a tentative D call TRBD2 (6 bases). Per the germline V gene, CDR1 is SNHLY and CDR2 is FYNNEI. This CDR3 is built from 14 residues. The germline V and J ends were trimmed by 7 bases and 2 bases, with 15 bases remaining between them. CDR3: CASIVGTGAYEQYF. Written as DNA, the CDR3 is TGTGCCAGCATCGTTGGGACGGGGGCCTACGAGCAGTACTTC.

This sequence joins TRBV9 and TRBJ1-2, with D possibly matching TRBD1 (5 bases). V dropped 0 bases and J dropped 1 base, with 7 bases sitting between them. This CDR3 has 14 residues. CDR1 is SGDLS, CDR2 YYNGEE, per germline. This CDR3 reads CASSVEGLNYGYTF. The CDR3 DNA reads TGTGCCAGCAGCGTAGAGGGGCTTAACTATGGCTACACCTTC.